The clone carrying this T cell receptor beta chain was seen at least ten times. Each CDR3 protein gets one entry after TCRdb re-called the 5' RACE reads with MiXCR. The sample has approximately 140,000 distinct CDR3 sequences, 7% to 9% seen once. The data were taken from a study of T cells after yellow fever vaccination. The sequence was collected from a young man who received the YFV17D yellow fever vaccine. Sequenced material: CD4+ T cells sorted from PBMCs, taken 5 days after the yellow fever booster vaccination.

CDR3: CASWGSGTGPTYEQYF. The CDR3 DNA is TGTGCCAGCTGGGGTAGTGGGACAGGACCTACCTACGAGCAGTACTTC. The V and J genes are TRBV7-9 and TRBJ2-7; 8 nucleotides agree with TRBD1. The CDR3 runs to 16 residues. With V trimmed by 8 bases and J by 2 bases, 14 bases remained unmatched. Germline CDR1 and CDR2: SEHNR and FQNEAQ (reference sequence).